The entry below gives a single T cell receptor beta chain sequence along with its context. This table comes from immunoSEQ multiplex PCR, and its TCRdb copy is limited to in-frame clones, with some not included. The data contain about 40,000 clones, approximately 92% of them singletons. The germline V gene has CDR1 SGHTA and CDR2 FQGNSA. This CDR3 contains 14 residues. Trimming left V 2 bases short and J 4 bases short, with 9 bases between. This record belongs to a study of ipilimumab plus nivolumab after autologous stem cell transplantation. This receptor was obtained from a male donor with multiple myeloma. This specimen consisted of PBMCs, obtained in a trial of ipilimumab plus nivolumab as post-transplant consolidation. The J gene is TRBJ2-1, the V gene TRBV7-2, with D possibly TRBD1 on 5 matching bases. The CDR3 DNA is TGTGCCAGCAGCTTACGGACACAATACAATGAGCAGTTCTTC. Translating it yields CASSLRTQYNEQFF.